The TCR beta chain described here comes from a study of regulatory T cells in long-lasting Graves disease. The overall study: Patients met the persistent Graves' disease definition after over 5 years of antithyroid drugs with positive TSH receptor antibodies.

Relying on iRepertoire HTBI primers and Arm-PCR of CDR3 regions, the team built TCR beta libraries. In TCRdb, the multiplex PCR reads were re-called with MiXCR into one record per CDR3 protein. The sample has some 440,000 distinct CDR3 sequences; around 20% are singletons. Time point: persistent/refractory GD, antithyroid drugs over 5 years with positive TRAb. From RNA extracted from PBMCs, the TCR library was made. The starting material was peripheral blood mononuclear cells (PBMCs), obtained when the disease was refractory, from a patient treated with antithyroid drugs. The source is a female donor with Graves disease.

CDR3: CSAGVTGNEQFF. The CDR3 nucleotides are TGCAGTGCTGGGGTGACTGGGAATGAGCAGTTCTTC. The V gene is TRBV20-1, the J gene TRBJ2-1; no clear D gene. The CDR3 runs to 12 residues. The ends were cut back, 5 bases at V and 7 bases at J, with 12 bases in the middle. CDR1 and CDR2 from the germline V gene are DFQATT and SNEGSKA (reference sequence).